Following are 13 T cell receptor beta chains from one sample sequenced in a study of response to subunit inactivated influenza vaccine. TCRdb passed the RT-PCR reads through MiXCR, listing each CDR3 protein once. The data hold more than 700,000 distinct CDR3 sequences, with 20% to 25% observed a single time. This material consisted of PBMCs from blood, taken 5 days after vaccination. Receptors were obtained from a man aged 50 to 59 who received an inactivated influenza vaccine.

The genes are TRBV20-1 and TRBJ2-5, with D hard to call. The CDR3 consists of 15 residues. Trimming cost V 2 bases and J 7 bases, with 20 bases left between them. Per the germline V gene, CDR1 is DFQATT and CDR2 is SNEGSKA (reference sequence). Here the CDR3 reads CSARNALSSMGTQYF. CDR3 DNA sequence: TGCAGTGCTAGAAATGCCCTATCAAGCATGGGGACCCAGTACTTC.

This clonotype was seen more than once but under ten times. The V call is TRBV20-1, the J call TRBJ1-5; D may be TRBD1 (6 bases). The CDR3 has 14 amino acids. Looked up from germline, CDR1 is DFQATT and CDR2 is SNEGSKA (reference sequence). Between the trimmed V and J ends, which lost 2 bases and 1 base, there was a span of 9 bases. The CDR3 DNA is TGCAGTGCTAGAACAGGGTCGAGCAATCAGCCCCAGCATTTT. Protein product: CSARTGSSNQPQHF.

This chain links TRBV7-9 with TRBJ2-1, with 9 nucleotides matching TRBD2. CDR1 is SEHNR, CDR2 FQNEAQ, per germline (reference sequence). Losses at the gene ends were 5 bases for V and 12 bases for J; bases not matched to a gene: 14. The length of the CDR3 is 15 residues. The CDR3 loop reads CASSPAAGGPMMQFF. The CDR3, as DNA: TGTGCCAGCAGCCCGGCGGCGGGGGGGCCTATGATGCAGTTCTTC.

This clonotype was picked up a small number of times. V and J are TRBV6-5 and TRBJ2-1; the match to TRBD1 covers 7 bases. This CDR3 comprises 15 residues. The germline V gene encodes CDR1 MNHEY and CDR2 SVGAGI. V was pared by 4 bases and J by 5 bases, with 8 bases of the junction left unmatched. The CDR3 reads CASSFAGTANNEQFF. CDR3 in DNA: TGTGCCAGCAGTTTCGCCGGGACAGCCAACAATGAGCAGTTCTTC.

This clonotype was seen at least ten times. The CDR3 loop reads CSVGDRDSYEQYF. The CDR3 coding sequence is TGCAGCGTTGGGGACAGAGACTCCTACGAGCAGTACTTC. The V call is TRBV29-1, the J call TRBJ2-7; 7 nucleotides match TRBD1. This CDR3 region has 13 residues. Germline values: CDR1 SQVTM, CDR2 ANQGSEA. V lost 4 bases and J lost 0; bases outside the gene matches: 3.

This clonotype was counted a few times. V gene TRBV7-3 combines with J gene TRBJ2-3, with TRBD1 as a possible D gene (6 bases). The CDR3 sequence is 17 residues long. Germline V gene sequence: CDR1 SGHTA, CDR2 FQGTGA. Trimming removed 4 bases at V and 4 bases at J, with 21 bases between. The DNA of the CDR3 is TGTGCCAGCAGCTCGAGACAGGTCTCTGGCGAAGCAGATACGCAGTATTTT. Translating gives CASSSRQVSGEADTQYF.

This clonotype was counted only a few times. The gene calls are TRBV20-1 and TRBJ2-1; D not certain. The germline CDR1 and CDR2 sequences are DFQATT and SNEGSKA (reference sequence). Trimming took off 3 bases at V and 5 bases at J, with 14 bases between the two ends. This CDR3 spans 14 amino acids. This chain's CDR3 is CSAREGASDNEQFF. CDR3 sequence (DNA): TGCAGTGCTAGGGAAGGAGCATCGGACAATGAGCAGTTCTTC.

V and J are TRBV2 and TRBJ2-7; D gene ambiguous. Germline V gene sequence: CDR1 SNHLY, CDR2 FYNNEI. V gave up 5 bases and J gave up 0 bases, with 8 bases separating them. CDR3 length: 13 residues. The CDR3 bases are TGTGCCAGCAGTAAGACAAACTCCTACGAGCAGTACTTC. This encodes CASSKTNSYEQYF.

This clonotype occurred a few times. The chain carries TRBV7-2 and TRBJ1-1, with D possibly being TRBD1 (5 bases). The CDR3 contains 14 residues. V gave up 1 base and J gave up 4 bases, with 10 bases separating them. Germline V gives CDR1 SGHTA, CDR2 FQGNSA. CDR3 loop: CASSLERGFTEAFF. The DNA for the CDR3 is TGTGCCAGCAGCTTAGAGAGGGGTTTCACTGAAGCTTTCTTT.

The chain joins TRBV7-3 to TRBJ2-1; 7 bases are shared with TRBD2. The germline gives CDR1 SGHTA, CDR2 FQGTGA. The CDR3 length is 16 residues. After removal of 5 bases from V and 1 base from J, the junction contained 8 bases not matched to a gene. This chain's CDR3 is CASSVGTKYSYNEQFF. DNA for the CDR3: TGTGCCAGCAGCGTCGGGACTAAATATTCCTACAATGAGCAGTTCTTC. Filled out from reference TRBV7-3 and TRBJ2-1, the complete variable domain reads GAGVSQTPSNKVTEKGKYVELRCDPISGHTALYWYRQSLGQGPEFLIYFQGTGAADDSGLPNDRFFAVRPEGSVSTLKIQRTERGDSAVYLCASSVGTKYSYNEQFFGPGTRLTVL.

This chain uses TRBV4-1 with TRBJ2-7; TRBD1 agrees at 9 bases. The CDR3 runs 16 residues. Trimming at V came to 3 bases and at J to 4 bases, leaving 10 bases not matched to a gene. In germline, CDR1 is MGHRA, CDR2 YSYEKL. The CDR3 spells CASSQRAGTGFYEQYF. The CDR3 nucleotides read TGCGCCAGCAGCCAGAGGGCCGGGACAGGGTTTTACGAGCAGTACTTC.

This rearrangement joins TRBV12-3 or TRBV12-4 to TRBJ1-2; TRBD1 might be the D (6 bases). The CDR3 contains 14 residues. Trimming left V 2 bases short and J 10 bases short, with 17 bases between. This CDR3 is CASSLLHRTEDYTF. In DNA form, the CDR3 reads TGTGCCAGCAGTTTACTCCACAGGACAGAAGACTACACCTTC.

This clonotype was observed at least ten times. The chain uses TRBV20-1 and TRBJ1-2, with TRBD1 identical over 7 bases. After removal of 3 bases from V and 3 bases from J, the junction contained 1 base not matched to a gene. The CDR3 totals 12 residues. From germline, CDR1 is DFQATT and CDR2 SNEGSKA (reference sequence). CDR3: CSASQGDYGYTF. The CDR3 bases are TGCAGTGCTAGTCAGGGGGACTATGGCTACACCTTC.